Presented here are 19 T cell receptor beta chains from one specimen sequenced in a study of blood T cells in healthy people across ages. For the second PCR, which ran for about 6 to 11 cycles, a sample-barcoded 5' primer and a J-beta primer mix were used. TCRdb reprocessed the 5' RACE reads with MiXCR, giving one entry per CDR3 protein. The data hold 550,000 to 800,000 distinct CDR3 sequences, with 20% to 25% observed a single time. Sequencing was carried out using blood. These receptors all come from a man aged 65-85 years in good health.

In this sample, this clonotype turned up a few times. This chain links TRBV20-1 with TRBJ1-5, with D uncertain. V was trimmed by 3 bases and J by 0 bases, leaving 9 bases between them. Looked up from germline, CDR1 is DFQATT and CDR2 is SNEGSKA (reference sequence). The length of the CDR3 is 14 residues. In nucleotides, the CDR3 is TGCAGTGCTAGCGGCAGTTATAGCAATCAGCCCCAGCATTTT. This encodes CSASGSYSNQPQHF.

The genes are TRBV6-1 and TRBJ2-1, with a weak D call TRBD2 (5 bases). CDR1 is MNHNS and CDR2 is SASEGT in the germline V gene. CDR3 length: 19 residues. V lost 1 base, J lost 0 bases, and 19 bases lay in between. The CDR3 sequence is CASSEDEGSRFGSYNEQFF. In DNA form, the CDR3 reads TGTGCCAGCAGTGAAGATGAGGGTAGTCGATTTGGCTCCTACAATGAGCAGTTCTTC.

This clonotype has just a few counts. The rearrangement joins TRBV6-5 to TRBJ2-3, with D tentatively TRBD2 (5 bases). The CDR3 contains 15 residues. Germline V lookup: CDR1 MNHEY, CDR2 SVGAGI. V was pared by 11 bases and J by 3 bases, with 21 bases between. The CDR3 spells CAVARAHSGTDTQYF. CDR3 nucleotide sequence: TGTGCCGTAGCGAGGGCCCACTCGGGGACAGATACGCAGTATTTT.

As DNA, the CDR3 is TGTGCCAGCAGTTACGATGGCGATGAAAAACTGTTTTTT. This translates into CASSYDGDEKLFF. The chain combines TRBV6-5 with TRBJ1-4, with D uncertain. The CDR3 is made up of 13 amino acids. Trimming removed 2 bases from V and 6 bases from J, with 7 bases in between. Germline loops: CDR1 MNHEY, CDR2 SVGAGI.

This clonotype was counted only a few times. J is TRBJ2-5 and V is TRBV9, with 8 bases identical to TRBD2. The J call could be wrong; TRBJ2-1 is a better fit for the DNA end. There are 14 residues in the CDR3. Germline V gene sequence: CDR1 SGDLS, CDR2 YYNGEE. DNA for the CDR3: TGTGCCAGCAGCGTCCGGGAGGGCTTCGATGAGCAGTTCTTC. Translated, it gives CASSVREGFDEQFF.

The CDR3 region is CSVGTRGELFF. Written as DNA, the CDR3 is TGCAGCGTTGGGACGCGCGGGGAGCTGTTTTTT. The V call is TRBV29-1, the J call TRBJ2-2; D is ambiguous. The germline V gene encodes CDR1 SQVTM and CDR2 ANQGSEA. The CDR3 length is 11 residues. The V end was cut by 4 bases, the J end by 7 bases, with 7 bases between.

Turning to this clonotype: It may be a read error: a sequence one base away is much more abundant. The V call is TRBV6-2 or TRBV6-3, the J call TRBJ2-7; D remains ambiguous. V dropped 2 bases and J dropped 3 bases, with 2 bases sitting between them. The CDR3 is 11 amino acids. Looked up from germline, CDR1 is MNHEY and CDR2 is SVGEGT. CDR3 residues: CASSYVYEQYF. CDR3 nucleotide sequence: TGTGCCAGCAGTTACGTCTACGAGCAGTACTTC.

The chain joins TRBV12-3 or TRBV12-4 to TRBJ1-5; 7 nucleotides match TRBD1. The J call may not be correct, given that the DNA end is closer to TRBJ2-3. This CDR3 is built from 13 residues. The CDR3 bases are TGTGCCAGCAGTTTGACAGGGTATCAGCCCCAGTATTTT. This gives the protein CASSLTGYQPQYF.

In its sample, this clonotype was seen a few times. The chain is built from TRBV6-2 or TRBV6-3 and TRBJ2-7, with D hard to call. The CDR3 is 14 amino acids. V was pared by 5 bases and J by 2 bases, with 13 bases between. The germline V gene encodes CDR1 MNHEY and CDR2 SVGEGT. CDR3 sequence reads: CASSDTNFPYEQYF. The CDR3 bases are TGTGCCAGCAGTGACACGAACTTCCCCTACGAGCAGTACTTC.

This rearrangement joins TRBV10-3 to TRBJ1-5, with TRBD1 matching 7 bases. From germline, CDR1 is ENHRY and CDR2 SYGVKD. Trimming cost V 4 bases and J 0 bases; bases outside gene matches: 3. The CDR3 has 15 residues. The CDR3 loop is CAISGTGNSNQPQHF. The DNA of the CDR3 is TGTGCCATCAGTGGGACAGGTAATAGCAATCAGCCCCAGCATTTT.

The rearrangement links TRBV5-1 to TRBJ2-1, with D perhaps TRBD2 (5 bases). CDR1 is SGHRS, CDR2 YFSETQ, per germline. This CDR3 is built from 14 residues. The germline V and J ends were trimmed by 4 bases and 5 bases, with 13 bases remaining between them. The DNA of the CDR3 is TGCGCCAGCAGCACGACCCCGGGGAACAATGAGCAGTTCTTC. Amino acids: CASSTTPGNNEQFF.

The V call is TRBV3-1, the J call TRBJ2-7; 13 positions agree with TRBD2. CDR1 and CDR2 (germline): LGHDT, YNNKEL (reference sequence). V lost 2 bases to trimming and J lost 9 bases; unmatched junction nucleotides: 7. The CDR3 is made up of 15 amino acids. The CDR3 sequence is CASSQRTSGRAGQYF. CDR3 bases: TGTGCCAGCAGCCAACGAACTAGCGGGAGGGCCGGGCAGTACTTC.

The gene calls are TRBV13 and TRBJ1-3; 9 nucleotides match TRBD1. V was pared by 4 bases and J by 4 bases, with 5 bases of the junction left unmatched. This CDR3 has 15 amino acids. Germline V CDR1 and CDR2: PRHDT, FYEKMQ (reference sequence). The DNA for the CDR3 is TGTGCCAGCAGCTCGCTGGGGACAGGGGGAAACACCATATATTTT. Protein: CASSSLGTGGNTIYF. Supplemented by reference TRBV13 and TRBJ1-3, the full variable domain reads AAGVIQSPRHLIKEKRETATLKCYPIPRHDTVYWYQQGPGQDPQFLISFYEKMQSDKGSIPDRFSAQQFSDYHSELNMSSLELGDSALYFCASSSLGTGGNTIYFGEGSWLTVV.

The genes are TRBV18 and TRBJ1-1; TRBD1 might be the D (5 bases). CDR3 length equals 14 residues. Germline CDR1 reads KGHSH; CDR2 reads LQKENI. Deletions cut 2 bases from V and 0 bases from J, with 7 bases between. The CDR3 DNA is TGTGCCAGCTCACCAGGGGCAGTGAACACTGAAGCTTTCTTT. Amino acid sequence: CASSPGAVNTEAFF.

This clonotype was detected a few times. The chain uses TRBV5-1 and TRBJ2-5; 8 bases are shared with TRBD1. The V gene's germline CDR1 is SGHRS and CDR2 YFSETQ. This CDR3 spans 15 amino acids. V lost 6 bases to trimming and J lost 4 bases; unmatched junction nucleotides: 11. The CDR3 here is CASNGQGYSGETQYF. Here the CDR3 DNA reads TGCGCCAGCAACGGACAGGGTTATTCGGGAGAGACCCAGTACTTC. Together with reference TRBV5-1 and TRBJ2-5, the CDR3 gives the full variable domain: KAGVTQTPRYLIKTRGQQVTLSCSPISGHRSVSWYQQTPGQGLQFLFEYFSETQRNKGNFPGRFSGRQFSNSRSEMNVSTLELGDSALYLCASNGQGYSGETQYFGPGTRLLVL.

The gene calls are TRBV12-5 and TRBJ2-7, with D maybe TRBD2 (6 bases). Near its end, the DNA agrees better with TRBJ2-1, so the J call may be wrong. Germline V gene sequence: CDR1 LGHNT, CDR2 FRNRAP. The CDR3 is 14 amino acids. The CDR3 DNA follows: TGTGCTAGTGGTTTATCGGGGGTTAGCAATGAGCAGTTCTTC. The encoded protein is CASGLSGVSNEQFF.

The chain recombines TRBV29-1 with TRBJ2-3; no definite D call. Germline values: CDR1 SQVTM, CDR2 ANQGSEA. Trimming removed 5 bases at V and 3 bases at J, with 15 bases between. The CDR3 runs 14 residues. Here the CDR3 reads CSVNRLGPTDTQYF. Written as DNA, the CDR3 is TGCAGCGTTAATAGGCTGGGTCCGACAGATACGCAGTATTTT.

This clonotype was seen more than once but under ten times. The CDR3 sequence is CASSFVGLGVREQFF. The CDR3 DNA sequence: TGTGCCAGCAGTTTCGTGGGACTAGGTGTACGTGAGCAGTTCTTC. The rearrangement links TRBV12-3 or TRBV12-4 to TRBJ2-1; 8 bases are a match to TRBD2. V dropped 3 bases and J dropped 9; count of bases not matched to a gene: 10. CDR3 length: 15 amino acids.

This chain connects TRBV20-1 to TRBJ2-1, with a tentative D call TRBD1 (6 bases). The J call is doubtful: the DNA matches TRBJ2-7 better. The CDR3 runs 15 residues. CDR1 is DFQATT, CDR2 SNEGSKA, per germline (reference sequence). The CDR3: CSASIPTGFSYEQYF. CDR3 nucleotide sequence: TGCAGTGCTAGTATTCCCACAGGGTTCTCCTACGAGCAGTACTTC.